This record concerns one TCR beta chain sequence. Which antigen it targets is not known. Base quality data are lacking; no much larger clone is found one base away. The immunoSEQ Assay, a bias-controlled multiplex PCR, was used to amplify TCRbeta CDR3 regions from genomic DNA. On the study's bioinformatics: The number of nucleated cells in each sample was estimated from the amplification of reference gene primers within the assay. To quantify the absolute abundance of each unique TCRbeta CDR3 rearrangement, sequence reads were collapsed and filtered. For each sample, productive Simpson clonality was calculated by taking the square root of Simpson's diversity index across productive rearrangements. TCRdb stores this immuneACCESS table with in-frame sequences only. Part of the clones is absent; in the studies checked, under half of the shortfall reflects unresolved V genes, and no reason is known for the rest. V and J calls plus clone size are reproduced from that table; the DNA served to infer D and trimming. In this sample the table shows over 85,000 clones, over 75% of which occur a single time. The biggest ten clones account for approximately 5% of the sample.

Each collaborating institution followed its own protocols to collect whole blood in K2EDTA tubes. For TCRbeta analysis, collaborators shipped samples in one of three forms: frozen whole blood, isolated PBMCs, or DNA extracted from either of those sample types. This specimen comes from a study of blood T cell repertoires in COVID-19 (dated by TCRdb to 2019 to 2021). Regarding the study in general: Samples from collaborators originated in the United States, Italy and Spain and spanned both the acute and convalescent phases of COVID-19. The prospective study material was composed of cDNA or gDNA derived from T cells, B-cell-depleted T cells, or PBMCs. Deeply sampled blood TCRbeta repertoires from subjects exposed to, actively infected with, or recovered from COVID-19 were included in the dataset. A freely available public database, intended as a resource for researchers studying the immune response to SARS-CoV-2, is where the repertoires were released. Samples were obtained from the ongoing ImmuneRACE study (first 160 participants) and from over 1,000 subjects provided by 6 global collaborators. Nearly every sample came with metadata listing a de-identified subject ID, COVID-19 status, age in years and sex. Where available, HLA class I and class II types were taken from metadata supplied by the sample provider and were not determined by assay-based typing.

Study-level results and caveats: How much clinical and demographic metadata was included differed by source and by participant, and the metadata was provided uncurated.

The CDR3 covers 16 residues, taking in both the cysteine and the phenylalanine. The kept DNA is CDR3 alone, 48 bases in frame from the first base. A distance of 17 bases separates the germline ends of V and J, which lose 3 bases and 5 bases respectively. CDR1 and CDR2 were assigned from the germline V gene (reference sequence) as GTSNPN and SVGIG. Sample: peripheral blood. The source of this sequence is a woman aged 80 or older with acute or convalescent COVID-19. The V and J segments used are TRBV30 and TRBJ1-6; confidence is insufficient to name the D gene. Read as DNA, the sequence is TGTGCCTGGAGAATTGAGGGCCGATCCGATAATTCACCCCTCCACTTT. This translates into CAWRIEGRSDNSPLHF.